A single sample is the source of the 8 T cell receptor beta chains below, sequenced in a study of blood T cell repertoires in COVID-19. Assay used: immunoSEQ multiplex PCR; TCRdb lists only in-frame clones, some missing. The sample yields about 62,000 clones, roughly 80% seen once. The sequenced sample consisted of peripheral blood. Receptors originate from a woman aged 45-65 years with active or convalescent COVID-19.

This clone has just one count. V and J are TRBV19 and TRBJ2-3; 12 bases are shared with TRBD2. CDR1 and CDR2 (germline): LNHDA, SQIVND (reference sequence). CDR3 length: 16 residues. J was trimmed by 2 bases and V by 4 bases; bases with no gene match: 4. The CDR3 region is CASSSRTSGVTDTQYF. CDR3 nucleotide sequence: TGTGCCAGTAGTAGCCGGACTAGCGGGGTCACAGATACGCAGTATTTT.

The chain has TRBV21-1 and TRBJ2-7; no DNA check was done on the table's D call, TRBD2. TRBV21-1 is given as a pseudogene. The CDR3 contains 10 residues. In DNA, the CDR3 is TGTGCCAGCAGCAAAGTTAGGCAGTACTTC. Translating gives CASSKVRQYF.

This clone is a singleton in its sample. This rearrangement joins TRBV2 to TRBJ2-1; possible D gene TRBD2, 6 bases. Between the trimmed V and J ends, which lost 6 bases and 8 bases, there was a span of 11 bases. The germline CDR1 and CDR2 sequences are SNHLY and FYNNEI. The CDR3 is 12 residues long. DNA of the CDR3: TGTGCCAGCAGGCGCAGGGAGGATGAGCAGTTCTTC. Translation gives CASRRREDEQFF.

The chain links TRBV7-9 to TRBJ2-1, with D perhaps TRBD1 (6 bases). Germline V gives CDR1 SEHNR, CDR2 FQNEAQ (reference sequence). CDR3 length equals 17 residues. The germline V and J ends were trimmed by 5 bases and 7 bases, with 24 bases remaining between them. The CDR3 DNA reads TGTGCCAGCAGCCCGCCGCCGACAGGCCTCCCGCGGAATGAGCAGTTCTTC. Its protein is CASSPPPTGLPRNEQFF. The whole variable domain, remainder taken from reference TRBV7-9 and TRBJ2-1, is DTGVSQNPRHKITKRGQNVTFRCDPISEHNRLYWYRQTLGQGPEFLTYFQNEAQLEKSRLLSDRFSAERPKGSFSTLEIQRTEQGDSAMYLCASSPPPTGLPRNEQFFGPGTRLTVL.

J is TRBJ2-1 and V is TRBV4-1; 8 nucleotides agree with TRBD2. Germline-derived CDR1 and CDR2 are MGHRA and YSYEKL. V shed 4 bases, J shed 8 bases, and the junction held 10 bases outside the gene matches. The CDR3 covers 15 residues. CDR3 in amino acids: CASSPQGLAIDEQFF. The DNA for the CDR3 is TGCGCCAGCAGCCCGCAAGGACTAGCTATCGATGAGCAGTTCTTC.

J is TRBJ2-7 and V is TRBV5-1; 8 positions match TRBD2. In germline, CDR1 is SGHRS, CDR2 YFSETQ. This CDR3 comprises 15 residues. V shed 1 base, J shed 7 bases, and the junction held 10 bases outside the gene matches. CDR3 in DNA: TGCGCCAGCAGCTTGAAGCTAGCGGGTACTCGGGAGCAGTACTTC. It is translated as CASSLKLAGTREQYF.

The chain joins TRBV24-1 to TRBJ2-3; D may be TRBD1 (5 bases). The ends were cut back, 2 bases at V and 6 bases at J, with 14 bases in the middle. In germline, CDR1 is KGHDR, CDR2 SFDVKD. This CDR3 spans 15 amino acids. CDR3 in amino acids: CATSDWTRAKDTQYF. The CDR3 nucleotides read TGTGCCACCAGTGATTGGACCAGGGCCAAGGATACGCAGTATTTT.

The chain recombines TRBV9 with TRBJ2-7; 9 bases align to TRBD1. The germline V gene encodes CDR1 SGDLS and CDR2 YYNGEE. The length of the CDR3 is 15 residues. J lost 5 bases, V lost 0 bases, and 6 bases had no gene match. Here the CDR3 reads CASSVDGTGQHEQYF. Written as DNA, the CDR3 is TGTGCCAGCAGCGTAGACGGGACAGGGCAGCACGAGCAGTACTTC.